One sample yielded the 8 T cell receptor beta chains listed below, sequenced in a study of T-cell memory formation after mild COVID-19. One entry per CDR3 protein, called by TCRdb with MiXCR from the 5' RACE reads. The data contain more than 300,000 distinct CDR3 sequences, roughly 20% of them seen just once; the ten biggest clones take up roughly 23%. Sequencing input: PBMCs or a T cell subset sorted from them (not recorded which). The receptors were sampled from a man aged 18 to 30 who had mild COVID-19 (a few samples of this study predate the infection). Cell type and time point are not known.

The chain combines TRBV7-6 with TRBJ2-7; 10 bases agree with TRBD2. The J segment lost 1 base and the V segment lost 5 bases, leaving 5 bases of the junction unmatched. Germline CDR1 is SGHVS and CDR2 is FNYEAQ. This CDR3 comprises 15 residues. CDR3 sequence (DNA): TGTGCCAGCAGCCCACTAGCGGGGCGATCCTACGAGCAGTACTTC. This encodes CASSPLAGRSYEQYF.

CDR3 DNA sequence: TGTGCCAGCAGCTTGGCAGGGGGGATTGGGTCACCCCTCCACTTT. Encoded protein: CASSLAGGIGSPLHF. This chain joins TRBV7-3 and TRBJ1-6; 7 bases line up with TRBD1. CDR1 SGHTA and CDR2 FQGTGA come from the germline V gene. J gave up 10 bases and V 3 bases, and 9 bases lay outside the gene matches. The CDR3 covers 15 residues.

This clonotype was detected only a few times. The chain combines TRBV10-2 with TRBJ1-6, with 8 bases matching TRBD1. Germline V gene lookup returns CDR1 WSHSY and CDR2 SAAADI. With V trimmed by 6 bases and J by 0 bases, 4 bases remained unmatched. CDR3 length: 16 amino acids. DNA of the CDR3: TGCGCCAGCAGGACAGGGGTTCGCTCCTATAATTCACCCCTCCACTTT. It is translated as CASRTGVRSYNSPLHF.

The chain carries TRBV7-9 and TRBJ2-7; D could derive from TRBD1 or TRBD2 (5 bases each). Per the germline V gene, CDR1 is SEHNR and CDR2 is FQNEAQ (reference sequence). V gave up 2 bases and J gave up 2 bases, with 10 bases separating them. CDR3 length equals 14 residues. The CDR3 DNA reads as TGTGCCAGCAGCTTATGGGGGTACCCCTACGAGCAGTACTTC. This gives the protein CASSLWGYPYEQYF.

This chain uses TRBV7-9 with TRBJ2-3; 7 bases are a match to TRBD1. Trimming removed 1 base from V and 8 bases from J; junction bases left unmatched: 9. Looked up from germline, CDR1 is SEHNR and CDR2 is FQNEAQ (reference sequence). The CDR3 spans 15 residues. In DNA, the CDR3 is TGTGCCAGCAGCTTAGAGGGGGCTACCCGCAGTACGCAGTATTTT. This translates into CASSLEGATRSTQYF.

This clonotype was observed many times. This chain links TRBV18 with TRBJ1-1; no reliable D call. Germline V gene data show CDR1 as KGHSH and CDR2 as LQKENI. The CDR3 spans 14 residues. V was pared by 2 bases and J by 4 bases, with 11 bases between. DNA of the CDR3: TGTGCCAGCTCACCAATCTCTGATACCACTGAAGCTTTCTTT. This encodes CASSPISDTTEAFF.

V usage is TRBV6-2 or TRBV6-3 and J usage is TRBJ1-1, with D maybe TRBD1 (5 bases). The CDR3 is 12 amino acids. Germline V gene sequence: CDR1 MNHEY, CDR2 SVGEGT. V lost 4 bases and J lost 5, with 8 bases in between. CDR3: CASSFRVTEAFF. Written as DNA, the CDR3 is TGTGCCAGCAGTTTCAGGGTTACTGAAGCTTTCTTT.

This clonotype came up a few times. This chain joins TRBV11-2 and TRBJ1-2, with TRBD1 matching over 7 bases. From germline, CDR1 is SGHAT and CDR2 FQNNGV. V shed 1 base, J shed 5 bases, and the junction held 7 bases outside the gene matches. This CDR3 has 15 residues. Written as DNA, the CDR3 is TGTGCCAGCAGCTTAGTCCGGACAGGATCTTATGGCTACACCTTC. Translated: CASSLVRTGSYGYTF. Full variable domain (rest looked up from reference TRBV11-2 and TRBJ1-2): EAGVAQSPRYKIIEKRQSVAFWCNPISGHATLYWYQQILGQGPKLLIQFQNNGVVDDSQLPKDRFSAERLKGVDSTLKIQPAKLEDSAVYLCASSLVRTGSYGYTFGSGTRLTVV.